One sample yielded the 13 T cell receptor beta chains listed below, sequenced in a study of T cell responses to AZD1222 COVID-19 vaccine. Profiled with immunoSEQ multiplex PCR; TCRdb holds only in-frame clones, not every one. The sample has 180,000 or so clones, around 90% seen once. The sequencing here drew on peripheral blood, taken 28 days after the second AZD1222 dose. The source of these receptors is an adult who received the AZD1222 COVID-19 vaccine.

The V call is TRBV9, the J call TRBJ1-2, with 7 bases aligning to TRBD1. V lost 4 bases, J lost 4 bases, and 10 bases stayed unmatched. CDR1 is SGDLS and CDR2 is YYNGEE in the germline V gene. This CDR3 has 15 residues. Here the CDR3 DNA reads TGTGCCAGCAGCCCCAGCTTCAGGGGGGTCTATGGCTACACCTTC. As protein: CASSPSFRGVYGYTF.

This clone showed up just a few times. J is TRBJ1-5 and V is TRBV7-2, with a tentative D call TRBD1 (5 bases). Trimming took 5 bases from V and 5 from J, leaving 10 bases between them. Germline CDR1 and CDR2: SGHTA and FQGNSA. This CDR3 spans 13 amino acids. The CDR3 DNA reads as TGTGCCAGCAGCCCTAGGGGCGATCAGCCCCAGCATTTT. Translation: CASSPRGDQPQHF.

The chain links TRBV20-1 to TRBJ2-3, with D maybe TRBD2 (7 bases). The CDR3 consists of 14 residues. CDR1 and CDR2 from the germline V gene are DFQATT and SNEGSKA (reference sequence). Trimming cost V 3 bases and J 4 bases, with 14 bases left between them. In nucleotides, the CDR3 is TGCAGTGCTAGTTCCCCGGGGGGCCCAGATACGCAGTATTTT. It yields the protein CSASSPGGPDTQYF.

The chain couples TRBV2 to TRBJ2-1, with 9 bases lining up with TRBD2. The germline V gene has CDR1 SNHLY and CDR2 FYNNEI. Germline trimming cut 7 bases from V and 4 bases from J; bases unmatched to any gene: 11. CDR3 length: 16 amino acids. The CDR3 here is CASTPPIAGAYNEQFF. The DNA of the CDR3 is TGTGCCAGCACCCCCCCCATAGCGGGAGCATACAATGAGCAGTTCTTC. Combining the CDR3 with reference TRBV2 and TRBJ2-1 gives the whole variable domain EPEVTQTPSHQVTQMGQEVILRCVPISNHLYFYWYRQILGQKVEFLVSFYNNEISEKSEIFDDQFSVERPDGSNFTLKIRSTKLEDSAMYFCASTPPIAGAYNEQFFGPGTRLTVL.

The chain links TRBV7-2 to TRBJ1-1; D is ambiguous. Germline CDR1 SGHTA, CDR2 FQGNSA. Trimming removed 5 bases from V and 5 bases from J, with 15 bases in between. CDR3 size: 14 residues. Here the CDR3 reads CASSLDAFSTEAFF. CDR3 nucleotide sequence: TGTGCCAGCAGCCTGGACGCCTTTAGTACTGAAGCTTTCTTT. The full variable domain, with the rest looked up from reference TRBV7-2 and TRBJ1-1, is GAGVSQSPSNKVTEKGKDVELRCDPISGHTALYWYRQSLGQGLEFLIYFQGNSAPDKSGLPSDRFSAERTGGSVSTLTIQRTQQEDSAVYLCASSLDAFSTEAFFGQGTRLTVV.

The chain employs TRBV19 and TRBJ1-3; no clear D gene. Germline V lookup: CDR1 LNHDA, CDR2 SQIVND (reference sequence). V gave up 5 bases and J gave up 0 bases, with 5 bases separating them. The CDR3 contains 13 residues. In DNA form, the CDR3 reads TGTGCCAGTAGTCCAGGCTCTGGAAACACCATATATTTT. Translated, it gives CASSPGSGNTIYF. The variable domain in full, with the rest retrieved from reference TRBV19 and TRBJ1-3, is DGGITQSPKYLFRKEGQNVTLSCEQNLNHDAMYWYRQDPGQGLRLIYYSQIVNDFQKGDIAEGYSVSREKKESFPLTVTSAQKNPTAFYLCASSPGSGNTIYFGEGSWLTVV.

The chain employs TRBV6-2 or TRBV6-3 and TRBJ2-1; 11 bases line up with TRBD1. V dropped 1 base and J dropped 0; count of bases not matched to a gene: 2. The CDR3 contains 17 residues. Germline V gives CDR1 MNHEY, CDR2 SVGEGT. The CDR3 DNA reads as TGTGCCAGCAGTTACTGGGACAGGGGGAGCTCCTACAATGAGCAGTTCTTC. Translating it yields CASSYWDRGSSYNEQFF.

Here the CDR3 reads CASGDSHYSPLHF. CDR3 in DNA: TGTGCCAGCGGGGACAGCCATTATTCACCCCTCCACTTT. The genes are TRBV7-9 and TRBJ1-6; 7 positions match TRBD1. This CDR3 comprises 13 residues. Trimming cost V 8 bases and J 8 bases; bases outside gene matches: 6. In germline, CDR1 is SEHNR, CDR2 FQNEAQ (reference sequence).

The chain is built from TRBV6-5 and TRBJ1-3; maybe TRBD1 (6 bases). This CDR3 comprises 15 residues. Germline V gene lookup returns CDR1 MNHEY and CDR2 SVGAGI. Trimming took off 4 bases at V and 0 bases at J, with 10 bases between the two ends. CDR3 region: CASSSGHFSGNTIYF. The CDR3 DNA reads TGTGCCAGCAGTTCGGGACACTTCTCTGGAAACACCATATATTTT.

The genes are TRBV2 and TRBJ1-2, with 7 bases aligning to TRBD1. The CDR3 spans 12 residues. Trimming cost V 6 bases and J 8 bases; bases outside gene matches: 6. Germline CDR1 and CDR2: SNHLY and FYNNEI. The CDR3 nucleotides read TGTGCCAGCAGCGTGACAGGGTTGGGCTACACCTTC. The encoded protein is CASSVTGLGYTF.

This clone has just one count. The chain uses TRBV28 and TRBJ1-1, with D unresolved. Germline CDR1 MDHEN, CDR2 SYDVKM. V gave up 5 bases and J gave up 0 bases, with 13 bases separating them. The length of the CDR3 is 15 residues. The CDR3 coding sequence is TGTGCCAGCAGTCCCTCCGGGTTCTTGAACACTGAAGCTTTCTTT. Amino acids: CASSPSGFLNTEAFF. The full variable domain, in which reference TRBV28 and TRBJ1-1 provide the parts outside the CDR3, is DVKVTQSSRYLVKRTGEKVFLECVQDMDHENMFWYRQDPGLGLRLIYFSYDVKMKEKGDIPEGYSVSREKKERFSLILESASTNQTSMYLCASSPSGFLNTEAFFGQGTRLTVV.

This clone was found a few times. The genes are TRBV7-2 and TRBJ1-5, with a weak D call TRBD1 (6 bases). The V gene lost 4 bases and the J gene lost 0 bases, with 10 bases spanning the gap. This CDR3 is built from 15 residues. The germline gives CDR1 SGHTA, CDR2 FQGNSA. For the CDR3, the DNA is TGTGCCAGCAGCTCTACAGGGTATAGCAATCAGCCCCAGCATTTT. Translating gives CASSSTGYSNQPQHF.

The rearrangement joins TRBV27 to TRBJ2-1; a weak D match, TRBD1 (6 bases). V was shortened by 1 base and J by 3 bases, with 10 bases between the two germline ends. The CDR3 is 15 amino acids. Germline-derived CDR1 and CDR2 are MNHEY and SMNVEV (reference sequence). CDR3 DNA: TGTGCCAGCAGTTTATATAGGGGGTTCTACAATGAGCAGTTCTTC. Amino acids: CASSLYRGFYNEQFF.